A selection of T cell receptor beta chains follows, all from one sample in a study of identical twins. MiXCR was run by TCRdb on the 5' RACE reads, yielding one entry per CDR3 protein. The sample includes around 490,000 distinct CDR3 sequences, roughly an eighth of them seen just once. This sample also appeared in a second study, on yellow fever vaccine responses in identical twins.

The sequencing sample was made of CD4+ T cells sorted from blood. The receptor set was obtained from a woman aged 18-35 years in good health. CDR3s include the opening cysteine and the closing phenylalanine or tryptophan. The D gene is left open where the match is weak. Clone size is stated in some rows and not others, as once, few, many or a class when expanded.

TRBD2	TRBV30	TRBJ2-1	NA	CAWSPGGSSYEQFF	TGTGCCTGGAGTCCCGGCGGGAGCTCGTATGAGCAGTTCTTC
NA	TRBV5-1	TRBJ2-7	few	CASSPRGDLVGEQYF	TGCGCCAGCAGCCCGAGAGGGGACTTGGTGGGGGAGCAGTACTTC
TRBD2	TRBV20-1	TRBJ2-5	few	CSARSAGGRGETQYF	TGCAGTGCTAGGTCGGCGGGAGGGCGAGGAGAGACCCAGTACTTC
NA	TRBV7-2	TRBJ2-1	many	CASSHVLGADNEQFF	TGTGCCAGCAGCCACGTCCTAGGGGCGGACAATGAGCAGTTCTTC
NA	TRBV5-1	TRBJ2-3	NA	CASSLEAGQVDTQYF	TGCGCCAGCAGCTTGGAGGCGGGGCAGGTGGATACGCAGTATTTT
NA	TRBV14	TRBJ2-5	NA	CASSPPLGQSHLAEETQYF	TGTGCCAGCAGCCCTCCACTAGGACAGTCCCACCTTGCCGAAGAGACCCAGTACTTC
NA	TRBV29-1	TRBJ2-5	many	CSVGRGSDTQYF	TGCAGCGTTGGTCGGGGGAGTGATACCCAGTACTTC
NA	TRBV15	TRBJ1-4	few	CATSVRGSNEKLFF	TGTGCCACCAGCGTTCGGGGGTCGAATGAAAAACTGTTTTTT
TRBD1	TRBV5-1	TRBJ2-4	NA	CASSSEGQPQNIQYF	TGCGCCAGCAGCTCAGAGGGACAGCCCCAAAACATTCAGTACTTC
NA	TRBV27	TRBJ2-4	few	CASSLDRILAKNIQYF	TGTGCCAGCAGTTTAGATAGAATCTTGGCCAAAAACATTCAGTACTTC
NA	TRBV29-1	TRBJ1-1	many	CSVTLLATGGTEAFF	TGCAGCGTCACCCTTTTAGCGACCGGGGGCACTGAAGCTTTCTTT
NA	TRBV5-1	TRBJ2-5	many	CASSWMEAKTQYF	TGCGCCAGCAGCTGGATGGAGGCGAAGACCCAGTACTTC
NA	TRBV7-2	TRBJ2-3	few	CASSSPGRTDTQYF	TGTGCCAGCAGCTCCCCTGGGAGAACAGATACGCAGTATTTT
TRBD2	TRBV3-1	TRBJ2-2	NA	CASSQGGLINTGELFF	TGTGCCAGCAGCCAGGGGGGACTAATCAACACCGGGGAGCTGTTTTTT
TRBD2	TRBV7-2	TRBJ2-1	few	CASSASGSLYNEQFF	TGTGCCAGCAGCGCTAGCGGGAGCCTTTACAATGAGCAGTTCTTC
TRBD2	TRBV12-3/TRBV12-4	TRBJ2-2	NA	CASSFGTSRPNTGELFF	TGTGCCAGCAGTTTCGGGACTAGCCGTCCGAACACCGGGGAGCTGTTTTTT
NA	TRBV29-1	TRBJ2-2	few	CSVGSGGEAGELFF	TGCAGCGTTGGATCAGGAGGAGAAGCCGGGGAGCTGTTTTTT
TRBD2	TRBV4-3	TRBJ2-7	few	CASSQDRKGGMNEQYF	TGCGCCAGCAGCCAAGATCGGAAGGGAGGGATGAACGAGCAGTACTTC
TRBD1	TRBV6-5	TRBJ2-3	few	CASSYRPGGLVDTQYF	TGTGCCAGCAGTTATCGGCCAGGGGGCCTCGTGGATACGCAGTATTTT
NA	TRBV5-1	TRBJ2-1	few	CASSLAQRSPVIDEQFF	TGCGCCAGCAGCTTGGCCCAAAGGAGTCCGGTCATAGATGAGCAGTTCTTC
TRBD2	TRBV7-2	TRBJ2-7	NA	CASSLVLLAGAAASYEQYF	TGTGCCAGCAGCTTAGTGCTACTAGCGGGAGCCGCGGCCTCCTACGAGCAGTACTTC
NA	TRBV20-1	TRBJ1-1	NA	CSAPRLPRAFF	TGCAGTGCTCCCAGGCTCCCAAGGGCTTTCTTT
NA	TRBV7-2	TRBJ2-3	once	CASSPPRLLEGDTQYF	TGTGCCAGCAGTCCCCCCCGGCTCCTGGAGGGAGATACGCAGTATTTT
TRBD1	TRBV12-3/TRBV12-4	TRBJ2-3	few	CASRAGGRNPSTDTQYF	TGTGCCAGCAGGGCAGGGGGAAGAAACCCTAGCACAGATACGCAGTATTTT
NA	TRBV12-3/TRBV12-4	TRBJ2-4	many	CASSIWGAKNIQYF	TGTGCCAGCAGCATCTGGGGGGCCAAAAACATTCAGTACTTC
TRBD2	TRBV6-5	TRBJ2-7	NA	CASSYSTGLAGSEQYF	TGTGCCAGCAGTTACTCCACGGGACTAGCGGGCTCTGAGCAGTACTTC
NA	TRBV27	TRBJ2-7	few	CASSLRGRDNSYEQYF	TGTGCCAGCAGTTTAAGGGGCCGGGACAACTCCTACGAGCAGTACTTC
NA	TRBV4-3	TRBJ2-7	NA	CASSQESWGEQYF	TGCGCCAGCAGCCAAGAAAGTTGGGGCGAGCAGTACTTC
TRBD2	TRBV20-1	TRBJ2-3	few	CSATKTSGSSDTQYF	TGCAGTGCAACCAAGACTAGCGGGAGCTCAGATACGCAGTATTTT
NA	TRBV29-1	TRBJ2-7	few	CSVDHVGGEQYF	TGCAGCGTTGATCATGTGGGGGGCGAGCAGTACTTC
NA	TRBV15	TRBJ2-3	NA	CATRRTSTDTQYF	TGTGCCACCAGAAGGACTAGCACAGATACGCAGTATTTT
NA	TRBV7-2	TRBJ1-1	few	CASRTASTSVAFF	TGTGCCAGCAGAACGGCTAGTACGAGTGTTGCTTTCTTT
NA	TRBV7-2	TRBJ1-1	NA	CASTGTVGAEAFF	TGTGCCAGCACCGGTACCGTTGGGGCTGAAGCTTTCTTT
TRBD1	TRBV9	TRBJ1-4	NA	CASSPEDRDATNEKLFF	TGTGCCAGCAGCCCGGAGGACAGGGACGCAACTAATGAAAAACTGTTTTTT
NA	TRBV7-9	TRBJ2-7	NA	CASSASGTILYEQYF	TGTGCCAGCAGCGCATCCGGGACCATACTCTACGAGCAGTACTTC
NA	TRBV11-3	TRBJ2-2	few	CASSPAYTGELFF	TGTGCCAGCAGCCCCGCTTACACCGGGGAGCTGTTTTTT
TRBD1	TRBV2	TRBJ1-1	NA	CAIYGELDRANTEAFF	TGTGCCATCTATGGGGAATTAGACAGGGCTAACACTGAAGCTTTCTTT
NA	TRBV3-1	TRBJ2-7	few	CASSQDRVNYEQYF	TGTGCCAGCAGCCAAGACAGGGTCAACTACGAGCAGTACTTC
NA	TRBV5-1	TRBJ2-5	many	CASGLGGQETQYF	TGCGCCAGCGGGTTAGGAGGGCAAGAGACCCAGTACTTC
NA	TRBV6-5	TRBJ2-5	NA	CASSFPVRGETQYF	TGTGCCAGCAGTTTCCCCGTCAGGGGAGAGACCCAGTACTTC
NA	TRBV7-2	TRBJ2-1	many	CASSPGTHNEQFF	TGTGCCAGCAGCCCCGGGACTCACAATGAGCAGTTCTTC
NA	TRBV28	TRBJ2-7	few	CASMGRYEQYF	TGTGCCAGCATGGGTCGGTACGAGCAGTACTTC
NA	TRBV10-3	TRBJ2-2	NA	CAISELPSNTGELFF	TGTGCCATCAGTGAGCTTCCCTCGAACACCGGGGAGCTGTTTTTT
NA	TRBV7-2	TRBJ2-5	NA	CASSDARAQETQYF	TGTGCCAGCAGCGACGCCAGGGCCCAAGAGACCCAGTACTTC
TRBD1	TRBV6-1	TRBJ2-7	many	CASSGTGTAYEQYF	TGTGCCAGCAGTGGCACCGGGACAGCCTACGAGCAGTACTTC